These 21 T cell receptor beta chains originate from one sample sequenced in a study of control samples from healthy donors and cancer patients. Generated by immunoSEQ multiplex PCR, the TCRdb table keeps only in-frame clones and is missing some. The sample records 90,000 to 110,000 clones, roughly 85% being singletons. The source material was blood. These receptors were collected from a woman in her fifties or sixties in good health.

The chain has TRBV24-1 and TRBJ1-1, with a weak D call TRBD1 (5 bases). The V end was cut by 5 bases, the J end by 12 bases, with 12 bases between. The CDR3 has 11 residues. Germline V gives CDR1 KGHDR, CDR2 SFDVKD. CDR3 DNA sequence: TGTGCCACCAGTGTAAGGGGAAAAACTTTCTTT. It yields the protein CATSVRGKTFF.

The CDR3 DNA sequence: TGCAGCGGGGGACAGGGGGACAATGAGCAGTTCTTC. Translating gives CSGGQGDNEQFF. The genes are TRBV29-1 and TRBJ2-1, with 11 nucleotides matching TRBD1. V dropped 7 bases and J dropped 5; count of bases not matched to a gene: 1. This CDR3 is 12 amino acids long. From germline, CDR1 is SQVTM and CDR2 ANQGSEA.

This clone was counted a single time. The chain is built from TRBV9 and TRBJ1-4; TRBD1 matches 8 bases. Germline-derived CDR1 and CDR2 are SGDLS and YYNGEE. The CDR3 totals 15 residues. Germline trimming cut 4 bases from V and 5 bases from J; bases unmatched to any gene: 7. The CDR3 nucleotides read TGTGCCAGCAGCCCCCGGACAGGGATCAATGAAAAACTGTTTTTT. It translates to CASSPRTGINEKLFF.

This clone was recorded a few times. This CDR3 is also generated by other DNA sequences in the sample. V gene TRBV4-3 combines with J gene TRBJ2-7; TRBD2 agrees at 10 bases. The CDR3 has 14 amino acids. Trimming at V came to 2 bases and at J to 7 bases, leaving 5 bases not matched to a gene. CDR1 LGHNA and CDR2 YSLEER come from the germline V gene. The CDR3 loop is CASSQLAGAGEQYF. In nucleotides, the CDR3 is TGCGCCAGCAGCCAACTAGCGGGAGCGGGTGAGCAGTACTTC.

This chain links TRBV30 with TRBJ2-1; 7 bases match TRBD1. The CDR3 is made up of 16 amino acids. From germline, CDR1 is GTSNPN and CDR2 SVGIG (reference sequence). V dropped 2 bases and J dropped 0; count of bases not matched to a gene: 7. This chain's CDR3 is CAWSQGQPFSYNEQFF. The CDR3 nucleotides are TGTGCCTGGAGTCAGGGACAGCCCTTCTCCTACAATGAGCAGTTCTTC.

This clone was detected only a few times. The chain employs TRBV6-5 and TRBJ2-7, with no clear D. CDR3 length equals 14 residues. Per germline, CDR1 MNHEY and CDR2 SVGAGI. Trimming cost V 0 bases and J 5 bases, with 11 bases left between them. DNA for the CDR3: TGTGCCAGCAGTTACTCGGGGTTTGGGAACGAGCAGTACTTC. This codes for CASSYSGFGNEQYF.

This chain links TRBV5-1 with TRBJ2-5, with 12 bases aligning to TRBD1. J lost 5 bases, V lost 5 bases, and 10 bases had no gene match. Germline CDR1 is SGHRS and CDR2 is YFSETQ. The CDR3 is 16 amino acids. CDR3 in amino acids: CASRTGQGAIKETQYF. Written as DNA, the CDR3 is TGCGCCAGCAGAACGGGACAGGGGGCGATTAAGGAGACCCAGTACTTC.

CDR3 DNA: TGTGCCAGCAGCTTGGGTGTTGGAGGGGGCAATCAGCCCCAGCATTTT. This encodes CASSLGVGGGNQPQHF. This sequence joins TRBV5-5 and TRBJ1-5; possible D gene TRBD1, 5 bases. V gave up 0 bases and J gave up 2 bases, with 12 bases separating them. The germline CDR1 and CDR2 sequences are SGHKS and YYEKEE (reference sequence). The CDR3 is made up of 16 amino acids.

The chain links TRBV2 to TRBJ2-1, with unresolved D. CDR3 length: 11 residues. V lost 4 bases, J lost 3 bases, and 1 base lay in between. Per the germline V gene, CDR1 is SNHLY and CDR2 is FYNNEI. CDR3 sequence reads: CASSGYNEQFF. The DNA for the CDR3 is TGTGCCAGCAGTGGCTACAATGAGCAGTTCTTC.

V usage is TRBV19 and J usage is TRBJ1-2; no definite D call. Deletions cut 7 bases from V and 0 bases from J, with 9 bases between. Looked up from germline, CDR1 is LNHDA and CDR2 is SQIVND (reference sequence). The length of the CDR3 is 13 residues. As DNA, the CDR3 is TGTGCCAGTACCCGCGCCTCTAACTATGGCTACACCTTC. Protein product: CASTRASNYGYTF.

V and J are TRBV5-1 and TRBJ2-1; D possibly uses TRBD1 or TRBD2 (5 bases each). This CDR3 is 12 amino acids long. CDR1 SGHRS and CDR2 YFSETQ come from the germline V gene. Between the trimmed V and J ends, which lost 0 bases and 9 bases, there was a span of 7 bases. DNA of the CDR3: TGCGCCAGCAGCTTGGCAGGGACTGAGCAGTTCTTC. Residues: CASSLAGTEQFF.

This chain links TRBV29-1 with TRBJ2-5; 9 bases are a match to TRBD2. After removal of 5 bases from V and 5 bases from J, the junction contained 9 bases not matched to a gene. Germline V gene sequence: CDR1 SQVTM, CDR2 ANQGSEA. This CDR3 comprises 14 residues. The CDR3 DNA sequence: TGCAGCGTTAAGTGGCGGGGGGGGTTGGAGACCCAGTACTTC. Translation gives CSVKWRGGLETQYF.

The chain combines TRBV7-8 with TRBJ2-1; 7 bases agree with TRBD2. V trimming: 7 bases; J trimming: 8 bases; junction bases outside the gene matches: 11. CDR3 length equals 14 residues. The germline V gene encodes CDR1 SGHVS and CDR2 FQNEAQ. CDR3 amino acids: CASNPPAGAHEQFF. The CDR3 nucleotides are TGTGCCAGCAATCCTCCGGCGGGAGCCCATGAGCAGTTCTTC.

The chain has TRBV28 and TRBJ1-1, with 11 nucleotides matching TRBD1. There are 16 residues in the CDR3. Per germline, CDR1 MDHEN and CDR2 SYDVKM. V was pared by 7 bases and J by 5 bases, with 12 bases of the junction left unmatched. In DNA, the CDR3 is TGTGCCAGCACCCTCCTGCCAGGGACAGGGGGAACTGAAGCTTTCTTT. Its protein product is CASTLLPGTGGTEAFF.

The CDR3 DNA reads TGTGCCAGCAGCTTAGATGAAGCTTTCTTT. This gives the protein CASSLDEAFF. This rearrangement joins TRBV11-2 to TRBJ1-1; D unclear. The ends were cut back, 0 bases at V and 7 bases at J, with 0 bases in the middle. The CDR3 is made up of 10 amino acids. The germline V gene has CDR1 SGHAT and CDR2 FQNNGV.

The genes are TRBV7-8 and TRBJ2-5; 9 bases line up with TRBD2. The CDR3 is made up of 14 amino acids. After removal of 2 bases from V and 4 bases from J, the junction contained 2 bases not matched to a gene. Germline V CDR1 and CDR2: SGHVS, FQNEAQ. For the CDR3, the DNA is TGTGCCAGCAGCTTATCGGGACTAGCAGAGACCCAGTACTTC. Protein product: CASSLSGLAETQYF.

The chain uses TRBV9 and TRBJ1-2; no reliable D call. Germline CDR1 is SGDLS and CDR2 is YYNGEE. Deletions cut 0 bases from V and 8 bases from J, with 11 bases between. The CDR3 contains 13 residues. The CDR3: CASSVGGGGGYTF. CDR3 sequence (DNA): TGTGCCAGCAGCGTAGGTGGCGGTGGGGGCTACACCTTC.

This sequence joins TRBV9 and TRBJ2-7; 9 nucleotides line up with TRBD1. The CDR3 is 15 residues long. Germline CDR1 is SGDLS and CDR2 is YYNGEE. V lost 4 bases to trimming and J lost 3 bases; unmatched junction nucleotides: 8. The chain's CDR3 is CASSPHEGQGYEQYF. In DNA form, the CDR3 reads TGTGCCAGCAGCCCACACGAGGGACAGGGCTACGAGCAGTACTTC.

The chain combines TRBV2 with TRBJ2-5; TRBD2 agrees at 7 bases. J lost 4 bases, V lost 7 bases, and 12 bases had no gene match. The CDR3 has 15 residues. CDR1 and CDR2 from the germline V gene are SNHLY and FYNNEI. CDR3 sequence (DNA): TGTGCCAGCACCCGTGAGAAAGGGGAGGGAGAGACCCAGTACTTC. It encodes CASTREKGEGETQYF.

This chain connects TRBV5-1 to TRBJ2-1; D not resolved. V lost 0 bases, J lost 5 bases, and 9 bases lay in between. The CDR3 consists of 14 residues. Germline CDR1 SGHRS, CDR2 YFSETQ. In nucleotides, the CDR3 is TGCGCCAGCAGCTTGGCCGAAACTAACAATGAGCAGTTCTTC. It translates to CASSLAETNNEQFF.

The chain couples TRBV7-8 to TRBJ1-6; D remains unclear. Germline values: CDR1 SGHVS, CDR2 FQNEAQ. Trimming took 1 base from V and 10 from J, leaving 11 bases between them. The CDR3 has 14 residues. The CDR3 loop is CASSLVRAGSPLHF. The CDR3 nucleotides read TGTGCCAGCAGCTTAGTTAGGGCTGGATCACCCCTCCACTTT.